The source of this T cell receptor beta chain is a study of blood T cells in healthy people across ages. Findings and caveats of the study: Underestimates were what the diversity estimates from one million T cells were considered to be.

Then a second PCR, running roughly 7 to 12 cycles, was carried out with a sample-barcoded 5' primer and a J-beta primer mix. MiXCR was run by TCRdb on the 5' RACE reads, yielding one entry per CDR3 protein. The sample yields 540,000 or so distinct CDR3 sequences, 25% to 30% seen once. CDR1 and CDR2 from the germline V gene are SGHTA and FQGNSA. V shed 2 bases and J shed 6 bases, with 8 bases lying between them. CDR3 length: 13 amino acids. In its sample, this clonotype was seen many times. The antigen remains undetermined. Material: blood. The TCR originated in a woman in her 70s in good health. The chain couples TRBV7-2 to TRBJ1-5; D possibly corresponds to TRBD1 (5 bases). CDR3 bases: TGTGCCAGCAGCTTAAGTGGGGGTCAGCCCCAGCATTTT. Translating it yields CASSLSGGQPQHF.